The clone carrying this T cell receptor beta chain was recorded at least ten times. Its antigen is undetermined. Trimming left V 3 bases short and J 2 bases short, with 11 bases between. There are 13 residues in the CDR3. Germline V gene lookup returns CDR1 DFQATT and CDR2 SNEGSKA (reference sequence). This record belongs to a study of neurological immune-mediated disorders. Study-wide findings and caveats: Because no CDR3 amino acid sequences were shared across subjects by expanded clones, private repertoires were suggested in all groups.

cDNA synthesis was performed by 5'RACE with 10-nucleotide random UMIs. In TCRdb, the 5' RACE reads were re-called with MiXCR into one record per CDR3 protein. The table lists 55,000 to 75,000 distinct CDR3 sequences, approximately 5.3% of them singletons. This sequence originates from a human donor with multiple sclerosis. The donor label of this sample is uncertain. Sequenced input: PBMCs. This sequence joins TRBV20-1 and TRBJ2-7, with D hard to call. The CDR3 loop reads CSARYLGPYEQYF. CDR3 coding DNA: TGCAGTGCTAGGTATCTGGGTCCCTACGAGCAGTACTTC.